The next 3 T cell receptor beta chains were all read from a single sample in a study of blood T cell repertoires in COVID-19. This table comes from immunoSEQ multiplex PCR, and its TCRdb copy is limited to in-frame clones, with some not included. Among 450,000 or so clones, 70% to 90% were seen once, and the ten largest hold roughly 0.84%. The sequencing input was peripheral blood. The receptors originated from a man aged 18 to 30 with COVID-19, enrolled during active disease.

The chain couples TRBV7-9 to TRBJ2-7, with D possibly TRBD2 on 7 matching bases. CDR1 and CDR2 (germline): SEHNR, FQNEAQ (reference sequence). This CDR3 comprises 16 residues. Trimming cost V 2 bases and J 7 bases, with 21 bases left between them. The CDR3 DNA sequence: TGTGCCAGCAGCTTAAGCTGGCGCGGGGGCTGGGGAGAGCAGTACTTC. It specifies CASSLSWRGGWGEQYF. Full variable domain (missing parts from reference TRBV7-9 and TRBJ2-7): DTGVSQNPRHKITKRGQNVTFRCDPISEHNRLYWYRQTLGQGPEFLTYFQNEAQLEKSRLLSDRFSAERPKGSFSTLEIQRTEQGDSAMYLCASSLSWRGGWGEQYFGPGTRLTVT.

The rearrangement joins TRBV5-5 to TRBJ1-1; unclear D gene. Trimming cost V 2 bases and J 4 bases, with 9 bases left between them. The CDR3 contains 13 residues. Germline-derived CDR1 and CDR2 are SGHKS and YYEKEE (reference sequence). CDR3 bases: TGTGCCAGCAGCTTAGGAGTGGGCACTGAAGCTTTCTTT. Protein product: CASSLGVGTEAFF.

V gene TRBV7-2 combines with J gene TRBJ2-4, with D tentatively TRBD1 (6 bases). V was cut by 1 base and J by 3 bases, with 19 bases left in between. The germline V gene encodes CDR1 SGHTA and CDR2 FQGNSA. This CDR3 comprises 18 residues. The CDR3 here is CASSLEGTLRRGKNIQYF. The CDR3 DNA is TGTGCCAGCAGCTTAGAGGGGACACTCCGCCGGGGCAAAAACATTCAGTACTTC.